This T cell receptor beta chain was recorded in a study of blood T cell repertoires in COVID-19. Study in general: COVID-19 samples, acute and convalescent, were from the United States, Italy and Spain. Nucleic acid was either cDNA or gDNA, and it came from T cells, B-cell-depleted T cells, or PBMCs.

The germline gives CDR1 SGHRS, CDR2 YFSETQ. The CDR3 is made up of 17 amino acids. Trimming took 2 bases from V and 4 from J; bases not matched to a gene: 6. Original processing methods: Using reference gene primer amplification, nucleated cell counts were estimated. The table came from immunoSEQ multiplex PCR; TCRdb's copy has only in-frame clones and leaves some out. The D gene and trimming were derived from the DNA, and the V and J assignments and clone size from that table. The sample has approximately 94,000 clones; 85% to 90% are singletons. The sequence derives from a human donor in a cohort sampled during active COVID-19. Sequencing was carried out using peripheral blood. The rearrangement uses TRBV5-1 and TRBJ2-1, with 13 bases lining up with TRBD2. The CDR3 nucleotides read TGCGCCAGCAGCTTTATCGGACTAGCGGGGGTATACAATGAGCAGTTCTTC. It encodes CASSFIGLAGVYNEQFF.